A single sample is the source of the 31 T cell receptor beta chains below, sequenced in a study of cytomegalovirus exposure and HLA in healthy donors. With 60 Vbeta and 13 Jbeta primers, the PCR was carried out. Libraries were prepared by immunoSEQ multiplex PCR; TCRdb keeps only in-frame clonotypes and omits some of them. The sample gives roughly 110,000 clones, approximately 82% of which show up once; roughly 22% is in the top ten. Specimen: PBMCs. These receptors were collected from a man aged 25-45 years in good health and CMV-seropositive.

This CDR3 reads CASRRAMWRLNEKLFF. The CDR3 DNA reads as TGTGCCAGCAGACGCGCGATGTGGAGACTGAATGAAAAACTGTTTTTT. The chain carries TRBV6-4 and TRBJ1-4; D uncertain. V was trimmed by 6 bases and J by 5 bases, leaving 19 bases between them. This CDR3 is 16 amino acids long. CDR1 is MRHNA and CDR2 is SNTAGT in the germline V gene.

There are a few counts of this clone. The V and J genes are TRBV2 and TRBJ1-2, with a weak D call TRBD1 (6 bases). Trimming left V 5 bases short and J 0 bases short, with 13 bases between. The CDR3 is 15 residues long. Germline CDR1 reads SNHLY; CDR2 reads FYNNEI. This chain's CDR3 is CASSLQGGANYGYTF. The CDR3 nucleotides are TGTGCCAGCAGTTTACAGGGCGGTGCTAACTATGGCTACACCTTC.

The J gene is TRBJ2-7, the V gene TRBV7-3; 9 bases match TRBD2. The V gene end was trimmed by 0 bases and the J gene end by 7 bases; junction bases not matched to a gene: 7. The CDR3 spans 15 residues. In germline, CDR1 is SGHTA, CDR2 FQGTGA. This CDR3 reads CASSLTRDSGGEQYF. In DNA, the CDR3 is TGTGCCAGCAGCTTAACGAGGGATAGCGGGGGAGAGCAGTACTTC. Together with reference TRBV7-3 and TRBJ2-7, the CDR3 gives the full variable domain: GAGVSQTPSNKVTEKGKYVELRCDPISGHTALYWYRQSLGQGPEFLIYFQGTGAADDSGLPNDRFFAVRPEGSVSTLKIQRTERGDSAVYLCASSLTRDSGGEQYFGPGTRLTVT.

This clone has a single count. The gene calls are TRBV7-9 and TRBJ2-3; 7 bases match TRBD2. The CDR3 loop spans 16 amino acids. CDR1 and CDR2 (germline): SEHNR, FQNEAQ (reference sequence). The V segment lost 4 bases and the J segment 1 base; nucleotides outside the gene matches: 8. CDR3 sequence reads: CASSSPSAGGTDTQYF. The CDR3 DNA reads TGTGCCAGCAGCTCTCCCTCGGCGGGGGGCACAGATACGCAGTATTTT.

The V gene is TRBV6-5, the J gene TRBJ1-1, with 7 bases lining up with TRBD1. Looked up from germline, CDR1 is MNHEY and CDR2 is SVGAGI. The CDR3 covers 14 residues. J was trimmed by 5 bases and V by 0 bases; bases with no gene match: 3. CDR3 nucleotide sequence: TGTGCCAGCAGTTACTCCTCGGGACAGACTGAAGCTTTCTTT. This encodes CASSYSSGQTEAFF.

The V call is TRBV7-8, the J call TRBJ1-3; D is possibly TRBD1 (6 bases). Per germline, CDR1 SGHVS and CDR2 FQNEAQ. Deletions cut 2 bases from V and 2 bases from J, with 19 bases between. The CDR3 length is 18 residues. The CDR3: CASSLRAGALKAGNTIYF. DNA of the CDR3: TGTGCCAGCAGCTTACGGGCAGGGGCCTTAAAGGCTGGAAACACCATATATTTT.

V usage is TRBV6-5 and J usage is TRBJ1-2; D might be TRBD1 (6 bases). Looked up from germline, CDR1 is MNHEY and CDR2 is SVGAGI. CDR3 length: 11 amino acids. The V end lost 8 bases, the J end lost 3 bases, and 7 bases lay between the germline ends. This chain's CDR3 is CASGGYYGYTF. In DNA, the CDR3 is TGTGCCAGCGGGGGCTACTATGGCTACACCTTC.

This clone was found a few times. The V call is TRBV9, the J call TRBJ2-1; 9 bases align to TRBD1. This CDR3 is 17 amino acids long. Germline V lookup: CDR1 SGDLS, CDR2 YYNGEE. Trimming at V came to 2 bases and at J to 10 bases, leaving 16 bases not matched to a gene. CDR3 region: CASSVAGQGLGRVEQFF. In DNA, the CDR3 is TGTGCCAGCAGCGTGGCCGGACAGGGGCTGGGTAGGGTAGAGCAGTTCTTC.

J is TRBJ2-1 and V is TRBV5-4, with TRBD2 identical over 14 bases. V shed 4 bases and J 9 bases; nucleotides not matched to a gene: 9. Germline V lookup: CDR1 SGHNT, CDR2 YYREEE (reference sequence). The CDR3 loop spans 16 amino acids. CDR3 sequence reads: CASSPGGLAGASEQFF. CDR3 coding DNA: TGTGCCAGCAGCCCCGGGGGACTAGCGGGAGCCAGTGAGCAGTTCTTC.

The J gene is TRBJ2-1, the V gene TRBV18; tentative D call: TRBD1 (6 bases). Germline assignment: CDR1 KGHSH and CDR2 LQKENI. This CDR3 has 15 residues. V was cut by 2 bases and J by 3 bases, with 11 bases left in between. The CDR3 is CASSPARDNYNEQFF. For the CDR3, the DNA is TGTGCCAGCTCACCAGCTCGGGACAACTACAATGAGCAGTTCTTC. Full variable domain (rest looked up from reference TRBV18 and TRBJ2-1): NAGVMQNPRHLVRRRGQEARLRCSPMKGHSHVYWYRQLPEEGLKFMVYLQKENIIDESGMPKERFSAEFPKEGPSILRIQQVVRGDSAAYFCASSPARDNYNEQFFGPGTRLTVL.

The rearrangement uses TRBV6-4 and TRBJ1-1; TRBD1 aligns across 9 bases. The CDR3 has 14 amino acids. The germline V gene encodes CDR1 MRHNA and CDR2 SNTAGT. The junction had 7 bases not matched to a gene; V was cut back by 6 bases and J by 5 bases. The CDR3 loop is CASRRGTGPTEAFF. CDR3 DNA: TGTGCCAGCAGAAGGGGGACAGGGCCAACTGAAGCTTTCTTT.

The chain couples TRBV4-1 to TRBJ1-2; 8 bases line up with TRBD1. From germline, CDR1 is MGHRA and CDR2 YSYEKL. This CDR3 spans 15 amino acids. V lost 3 bases to trimming and J lost 3 bases; unmatched junction nucleotides: 6. CDR3 amino acids: CASSQDDRGYYGYTF. The CDR3 DNA reads TGCGCCAGCAGCCAGGACGACAGGGGATACTATGGCTACACCTTC.

The chain combines TRBV5-1 with TRBJ1-1, with unresolved D. Germline lookup yields CDR1 SGHRS and CDR2 YFSETQ. The V and J ends lost 1 base and 1 base respectively, with 11 bases between them. The CDR3 runs 15 residues. The CDR3 DNA reads as TGCGCCAGCAGCTTGACCAGCCAGGAGAACACTGAAGCTTTCTTT. Amino acids: CASSLTSQENTEAFF.

A few counts support this clone. The chain is built from TRBV5-1 and TRBJ2-3, with TRBD2 matching over 7 bases. The V gene end was trimmed by 0 bases and the J gene end by 4 bases; junction bases not matched to a gene: 11. The germline gives CDR1 SGHRS, CDR2 YFSETQ. The CDR3 length is 17 residues. The CDR3 here is CASSLAAGGLGSDTQYF. The CDR3 DNA reads as TGCGCCAGCAGCTTGGCCGCGGGCGGACTAGGCTCAGATACGCAGTATTTT.

The chain recombines TRBV6-1 with TRBJ1-2, with D maybe TRBD1 (6 bases). The V end was cut by 2 bases, the J end by 7 bases, with 17 bases between. Germline V gene sequence: CDR1 MNHNS, CDR2 SASEGT. The CDR3 totals 15 residues. CDR3 sequence: CASSEFRGGIGGYTF. For the CDR3, the DNA is TGTGCCAGCAGTGAATTTCGAGGGGGTATTGGTGGCTACACCTTC.

The genes are TRBV5-1 and TRBJ1-1, with TRBD1 as a possible D gene (5 bases). The V end was cut by 0 bases, the J end by 3 bases, with 9 bases between. The CDR3 has 14 amino acids. From germline, CDR1 is SGHRS and CDR2 YFSETQ. The CDR3 reads CASSLGGGDTEAFF. In nucleotides, the CDR3 is TGCGCCAGCAGCTTGGGTGGGGGGGACACTGAAGCTTTCTTT.

The chain employs TRBV6-6 and TRBJ1-2, with 10 bases lining up with TRBD1. The CDR3 loop spans 15 amino acids. V shed 4 bases and J 8 bases; nucleotides not matched to a gene: 10. Germline CDR1 is MNHNY and CDR2 is SVGAGI (reference sequence). The CDR3, as DNA: TGTGCCAGCAGTTCCGCTGCCGGGACAGGGGTGGGCTACACCTTC. It specifies CASSSAAGTGVGYTF.

This clone was recorded once. The gene calls are TRBV9 and TRBJ1-2; the match to TRBD1 covers 7 bases. There are 14 residues in the CDR3. Losses at the gene ends were 3 bases for V and 7 bases for J; bases not matched to a gene: 9. Germline CDR1 is SGDLS and CDR2 is YYNGEE. The CDR3: CASSARDSPLGYTF. The CDR3 DNA reads TGTGCCAGCAGCGCCCGGGACAGCCCCCTTGGCTACACCTTC.

This chain uses TRBV18 with TRBJ2-7; maybe TRBD1 (6 bases). The CDR3 consists of 14 residues. V lost 3 bases and J lost 6, with 15 bases in between. The germline V gene has CDR1 KGHSH and CDR2 LQKENI. The CDR3 region has the DNA TGTGCCAGCTCACCCCTTTCACAGGGAGCCGAGCAGTACGTC. Protein sequence: CASSPLSQGAEQYV.

The chain employs TRBV5-1 and TRBJ2-2; weak D call: TRBD2 (6 bases). V dropped 3 bases and J dropped 12 bases, with 12 bases sitting between them. CDR3 length: 12 residues. Germline-derived CDR1 and CDR2 are SGHRS and YFSETQ. The CDR3 protein is CASSWDWTQLFF. The CDR3, as DNA: TGCGCCAGCAGCTGGGACTGGACACAGCTGTTTTTT.

V and J are TRBV5-4 and TRBJ1-1, with D maybe TRBD1 (5 bases). This CDR3 spans 15 amino acids. The germline gives CDR1 SGHNT, CDR2 YYREEE (reference sequence). The V end lost 2 bases, the J end lost 4 bases, and 15 bases lay between the germline ends. The CDR3 reads CASSLNWGAGTEAFF. Written as DNA, the CDR3 is TGTGCCAGCAGCTTAAATTGGGGCGCAGGCACTGAAGCTTTCTTT.

The genes are TRBV7-8 and TRBJ2-7, with TRBD1 matching over 8 bases. V trimming: 8 bases; J trimming: 4 bases; junction bases outside the gene matches: 19. The V gene's germline CDR1 is SGHVS and CDR2 FQNEAQ. This CDR3 has 17 residues. The CDR3 protein is CASHLGQGALFLYEQYF. CDR3 in DNA: TGTGCCAGCCACCTTGGGCAGGGGGCTCTTTTTTTATACGAGCAGTACTTC.

The chain joins TRBV10-3 to TRBJ2-2, with 11 bases aligning to TRBD1. Germline V gene lookup returns CDR1 ENHRY and CDR2 SYGVKD. This CDR3 comprises 16 residues. The trim removed 4 bases at V and 3 bases at J, leaving 4 bases unmatched. CDR3 nucleotides: TGTGCCATCAGTGGTGGACAGGGGGCTGACACCGGGGAGCTGTTTTTT. This codes for CAISGGQGADTGELFF.

V gene TRBV6-5 combines with J gene TRBJ2-1; TRBD2 might be the D (7 bases). The germline V gene has CDR1 MNHEY and CDR2 SVGAGI. The V end lost 6 bases, the J end lost 6 bases, and 12 bases lay between the germline ends. This CDR3 spans 13 amino acids. The CDR3 sequence: CASSNGGLNEQFF. Written as DNA, the CDR3 is TGTGCCAGCAGCAACGGGGGGCTCAATGAGCAGTTCTTC.

This chain uses TRBV19 with TRBJ2-7, with D perhaps matching TRBD1 (5 bases). Germline V gene data show CDR1 as LNHDA and CDR2 as SQIVND (reference sequence). The CDR3 has 13 amino acids. V lost 8 bases to trimming and J lost 3 bases, with 14 bases between them. CDR3 residues: CASADSQGYEQYF. CDR3 nucleotide sequence: TGTGCCAGTGCCGACAGTCAAGGCTACGAGCAGTACTTC.

The gene calls are TRBV5-1 and TRBJ2-3, with 8 bases matching TRBD2. The germline V gene has CDR1 SGHRS and CDR2 YFSETQ. This CDR3 has 16 amino acids. The trim removed 4 bases at V and 2 bases at J, leaving 9 bases unmatched. Here the CDR3 reads CASSEGLVGITDTQYF. CDR3 DNA: TGCGCCAGCAGCGAGGGACTAGTGGGGATCACAGATACGCAGTATTTT.

V is TRBV28 and J is TRBJ2-5; perhaps TRBD1 as D (5 bases). V was pared by 3 bases and J by 5 bases, with 10 bases between. The CDR3 is made up of 13 amino acids. CDR1 and CDR2 (germline): MDHEN, SYDVKM. CDR3 nucleotide sequence: TGTGCCAGCAGTTTGGGGCTGGCGGAGACCCAGTACTTC. Protein: CASSLGLAETQYF.

A remark on this clone: Other DNA sequences from this sample encode an identical CDR3 as well. The chain carries TRBV28 and TRBJ1-1; 8 bases map to TRBD1. Germline V gives CDR1 MDHEN, CDR2 SYDVKM. Trimming took 2 bases from V and 1 from J; bases not matched to a gene: 0. The CDR3 length is 14 residues. The CDR3 DNA is TGTGCCAGCAGTTTAGGGACAGGGAACACTGAAGCTTTCTTT. Its translation is CASSLGTGNTEAFF.

In this sample, this clone turned up once. The CDR3 loop reads CASSLGQGKSEAFF. The DNA for the CDR3 is TGTGCCAGCAGCTTGGGACAGGGAAAGTCTGAAGCTTTCTTT. The chain is built from TRBV5-8 and TRBJ1-1; 7 bases fit TRBD1. J lost 6 bases, V lost 0 bases, and 5 bases had no gene match. Germline lookup yields CDR1 SGHTS and CDR2 YDEGEE. This CDR3 has 14 amino acids. The variable domain in full, with the rest retrieved from reference TRBV5-8 and TRBJ1-1, is EAGVTQSPTHLIKTRGQQATLRCSPISGHTSVYWYQQALGLGLQFLLWYDEGEERNRGNFPPRFSGRQFPNYSSELNVNALELEDSALYLCASSLGQGKSEAFFGQGTRLTVV.

This chain connects TRBV4-1 to TRBJ2-3, with 8 bases lining up with TRBD2. Per germline, CDR1 MGHRA and CDR2 YSYEKL. V shed 1 base, J shed 4 bases, and the junction held 4 bases outside the gene matches. The CDR3 is made up of 15 amino acids. CDR3 sequence: CASSQVGGGPDTQYF. The CDR3 nucleotides read TGCGCCAGCAGCCAAGTCGGCGGGGGGCCAGATACGCAGTATTTT.

The CDR3 reads CASSLGLAASRGTQYF. The CDR3 DNA is TGCGCCAGCAGCCTCGGACTAGCGGCCTCTCGAGGCACGCAGTATTTT. The chain carries TRBV5-1 and TRBJ2-3, with TRBD2 matching over 10 bases. Germline values: CDR1 SGHRS, CDR2 YFSETQ. After removal of 4 bases from V and 9 bases from J, the junction contained 14 bases not matched to a gene. The CDR3 runs to 16 residues. Full variable domain (missing parts from reference TRBV5-1 and TRBJ2-3): KAGVTQTPRYLIKTRGQQVTLSCSPISGHRSVSWYQQTPGQGLQFLFEYFSETQRNKGNFPGRFSGRQFSNSRSEMNVSTLELGDSALYLCASSLGLAASRGTQYFGPGTRLTVL.